Below, 23 T cell receptor beta chains from the same sample are listed, as sequenced in a study of T-cell memory formation after mild COVID-19. TCRdb used MiXCR to reprocess the 5' RACE reads, holding one entry per CDR3 protein. The sample has 130,000 to 150,000 distinct CDR3 sequences, approximately 5.7% seen once. The sequenced material came from PBMCs or a T cell subset sorted from them (not recorded which). These receptors were obtained from an adult woman who had mild COVID-19 (a few samples of this study predate the infection). Cell type and time point are not known.

This clonotype was detected many times. The chain carries TRBV9 and TRBJ2-1; 8 bases align to TRBD2. This CDR3 has 16 residues. V dropped 4 bases and J dropped 10; count of bases not matched to a gene: 16. Germline V gene lookup returns CDR1 SGDLS and CDR2 YYNGEE. DNA of the CDR3: TGTGCCAGCAGCCCCCAAGAGCCGGGACTAGTCGGGGAGCAGTTCTTC. Translating gives CASSPQEPGLVGEQFF.

The chain employs TRBV12-3 or TRBV12-4 and TRBJ2-1, with 7 nucleotides matching TRBD2. The CDR3 extends over 16 amino acids. V lost 5 bases, J lost 5 bases, and 12 bases stayed unmatched. CDR3 protein: CASSPHGGGTNNEQFF. In DNA, the CDR3 is TGTGCCAGCAGTCCACATGGTGGGGGGACTAACAATGAGCAGTTCTTC.

This clonotype has just a few counts. This chain connects TRBV6-2 or TRBV6-3 to TRBJ2-7, with 9 bases aligning to TRBD2. Trimming removed 6 bases from V and 0 bases from J; junction bases left unmatched: 15. This CDR3 has 18 amino acids. The germline V gene encodes CDR1 MNHEY and CDR2 SVGEGT. CDR3 sequence reads: CASSQAGLAGSISYEQYF. CDR3 nucleotide sequence: TGTGCCAGCAGCCAGGCGGGGCTAGCGGGATCGATCTCCTACGAGCAGTACTTC.

The J gene is TRBJ2-3, the V gene TRBV11-2; tentative D call: TRBD1 (7 bases). Germline assignment: CDR1 SGHAT and CDR2 FQNNGV. With 6 bases removed from V and 2 bases from J, the gap between germline ends came to 12 bases. This CDR3 comprises 14 residues. CDR3: CASRQGGDTDTQYF. The DNA for the CDR3 is TGTGCCAGCAGGCAGGGGGGTGACACAGATACGCAGTATTTT.

This clonotype has ten or more counts. The chain's CDR3 is CASSLGGGGYEQYF. In DNA, the CDR3 is TGTGCCAGCAGTTTAGGGGGGGGAGGCTACGAGCAGTACTTC. V gene TRBV12-3 or TRBV12-4 combines with J gene TRBJ2-7, with 7 bases that match TRBD2. V was clipped by 1 base and J by 3 bases; unmatched bases: 3. This CDR3 spans 14 amino acids.

This clonotype was counted between two and nine times. The chain recombines TRBV3-1 with TRBJ1-1, with TRBD1 matching over 7 bases. Germline loops: CDR1 LGHDT, CDR2 YNNKEL (reference sequence). V was pared by 6 bases and J by 4 bases, with 5 bases of the junction left unmatched. The CDR3 sequence is 13 residues long. The DNA for the CDR3 is TGTGCCAGCAGTGTAGACAGGGCCACTGAAGCTTTCTTT. Residues: CASSVDRATEAFF. Filled out from reference TRBV3-1 and TRBJ1-1, the complete variable domain reads DTAVSQTPKYLVTQMGNDKSIKCEQNLGHDTMYWYKQDSKKFLKIMFSYNNKELIINETVPNRFSPKSPDKAHLNLHINSLELGDSAVYFCASSVDRATEAFFGQGTRLTVV.

This clonotype occurred many times. The chain links TRBV30 to TRBJ2-1; D gene uncertain. CDR1 GTSNPN and CDR2 SVGIG come from the germline V gene (reference sequence). The V and J ends lost 2 bases and 3 bases respectively, with 17 bases between them. The CDR3 runs 16 residues. The CDR3 bases are TGTGCCTGGAGTACCCAACGGCGGCTACTCTACAATGAGCAGTTCTTC. Protein: CAWSTQRRLLYNEQFF.

This clonotype was seen ten or more times. The genes are TRBV4-3 and TRBJ2-1; 10 bases are a match to TRBD2. This CDR3 has 17 residues. J was trimmed by 5 bases and V by 0 bases; bases with no gene match: 7. Germline loops: CDR1 LGHNA, CDR2 YSLEER. This CDR3 is CASSQDWGLAYNNEQFF. The DNA of the CDR3 is TGCGCCAGCAGCCAAGATTGGGGACTAGCGTACAACAATGAGCAGTTCTTC.

Only a few counts were recorded for this clonotype. The gene calls are TRBV5-1 and TRBJ1-1, with TRBD1 matching 9 bases. V lost 1 base, J lost 6 bases, and 10 bases stayed unmatched. The germline V gene has CDR1 SGHRS and CDR2 YFSETQ. The CDR3 is made up of 16 amino acids. CDR3 nucleotides: TGCGCCAGCAGCTTGAGGGGACAGGGCCCTGGGGCTGAAGCTTTCTTT. Protein sequence: CASSLRGQGPGAEAFF.

The chain links TRBV5-1 to TRBJ2-5, with 10 bases lining up with TRBD2. The CDR3 extends over 13 amino acids. J was trimmed by 2 bases and V by 6 bases; bases with no gene match: 1. Germline V lookup: CDR1 SGHRS, CDR2 YFSETQ. CDR3 protein: CASTTSGQETQYF. The CDR3 nucleotides are TGCGCCAGCACGACTAGCGGGCAAGAGACCCAGTACTTC.

This clonotype was observed many times. Here the CDR3 reads CASSPWESGELFF. The CDR3 DNA sequence: TGTGCCAGCAGCCCCTGGGAGTCCGGGGAGCTGTTTTTT. The chain has TRBV4-2 and TRBJ2-2; D possibly corresponds to TRBD2 (5 bases). Germline V CDR1 and CDR2: LGHNA, YNFKEQ. There are 13 residues in the CDR3. Deletions cut 4 bases from V and 6 bases from J, with 9 bases between.

This chain joins TRBV27 and TRBJ2-5, with D hard to call. Germline V lookup: CDR1 MNHEY, CDR2 SMNVEV (reference sequence). This CDR3 comprises 13 residues. Trimming left V 3 bases short and J 3 bases short, with 8 bases between. CDR3: CASSFRWEETQYF. The CDR3, as DNA: TGTGCCAGCAGTTTCAGGTGGGAAGAGACCCAGTACTTC.

This clonotype was recorded at least ten times. CDR3 nucleotides: TGTGCCTGGAGTAGGGACAGCATGAACACTGAAGCTTTCTTT. Translating gives CAWSRDSMNTEAFF. This chain joins TRBV30 and TRBJ1-1; 7 bases match TRBD1. This CDR3 spans 14 amino acids. Germline-derived CDR1 and CDR2 are GTSNPN and SVGIG (reference sequence). The V gene end was trimmed by 2 bases and the J gene end by 0 bases; junction bases not matched to a gene: 3.

This clonotype was counted ten times or more. The chain carries TRBV24-1 and TRBJ2-2; D may be TRBD1 (5 bases). Germline lookup yields CDR1 KGHDR and CDR2 SFDVKD. The germline V and J ends were trimmed by 4 bases and 0 bases, with 23 bases remaining between them. This CDR3 contains 20 residues. The DNA for the CDR3 is TGTGCCACCAGTGAAACCCCCCACAGGTTCTCCGCTGCGAACACCGGGGAGCTGTTTTTT. Amino acids: CATSETPHRFSAANTGELFF.

Many counts were recorded for this clonotype. This sequence joins TRBV7-2 and TRBJ2-2; D call uncertain. This CDR3 has 13 amino acids. Trimming cost V 1 base and J 5 bases, with 5 bases left between them. Germline CDR1 and CDR2: SGHTA and FQGNSA. The CDR3 reads CASSLGKTGELFF. CDR3 bases: TGTGCCAGCAGCTTAGGAAAGACCGGGGAGCTGTTTTTT.

J is TRBJ2-5 and V is TRBV9, with 9 positions matching TRBD1. J gave up 7 bases and V 3 bases, and 13 bases lay outside the gene matches. The CDR3 is made up of 16 amino acids. Germline-derived CDR1 and CDR2 are SGDLS and YYNGEE. The CDR3 bases are TGTGCCAGCAGCGCGCACTCCGGGACAGGGTATGGGACCCAGTACTTC. Encoded protein: CASSAHSGTGYGTQYF.

This rearrangement joins TRBV15 to TRBJ2-1; 8 bases map to TRBD2. With V trimmed by 0 bases and J by 3 bases, 1 base remained unmatched. Looked up from germline, CDR1 is LNHNV and CDR2 is YYDKDF (reference sequence). The CDR3 runs 15 residues. The CDR3 DNA sequence: TGTGCCACCAGCAGAGAAGGGACTAGCTACAATGAGCAGTTCTTC. Its translation is CATSREGTSYNEQFF.

This clonotype has ten or more counts. V gene TRBV29-1 combines with J gene TRBJ2-5; 8 nucleotides align to TRBD2. J gave up 1 base and V 2 bases, and 6 bases lay outside the gene matches. The CDR3 is made up of 15 amino acids. The germline V gene has CDR1 SQVTM and CDR2 ANQGSEA. Here the CDR3 reads CSVEWLAGRQETQYF. The CDR3 nucleotides read TGCAGCGTTGAATGGCTAGCGGGCCGCCAAGAGACCCAGTACTTC.

V usage is TRBV5-1 and J usage is TRBJ2-7; 7 nucleotides line up with TRBD1. The ends lost 0 bases at V and 3 bases at J; junction bases unmatched: 3. Germline CDR1 is SGHRS and CDR2 is YFSETQ. The CDR3 is 14 amino acids. The chain's CDR3 is CASSLDRGNYEQYF. The CDR3 DNA sequence: TGCGCCAGCAGCTTGGACAGGGGAAACTACGAGCAGTACTTC.

The chain uses TRBV9 and TRBJ2-1, with D perhaps assigned TRBD1 or TRBD2 (6 bases each). V dropped 3 bases and J dropped 0 bases, with 16 bases sitting between them. The CDR3 length is 17 residues. The germline gives CDR1 SGDLS, CDR2 YYNGEE. CDR3 residues: CASSASGAISSYNEQFF. The CDR3 region has the DNA TGTGCCAGCAGCGCGTCGGGGGCGATCAGCTCCTACAATGAGCAGTTCTTC.

The table lists this clonotype with a few counts. The junction departs from the called germline gene at one end, perhaps through a read error. The chain joins TRBV20-1 to TRBJ1-5, with TRBD1 matching 7 bases. This CDR3 spans 15 amino acids. Germline CDR1 DFQATT, CDR2 SNEGSKA (reference sequence). CDR3: CSAREGTSRGQPQHF. In DNA, the CDR3 is TGCAGTGCAAGAGAAGGGACGAGCAGGGGGCAGCCCCAGCATTTT.

This clonotype was detected ten times or more. The V call is TRBV29-1, the J call TRBJ1-5, with D perhaps TRBD1 (6 bases). The CDR3 spans 12 residues. CDR1 SQVTM and CDR2 ANQGSEA come from the germline V gene. The V end lost 4 bases, the J end lost 2 bases, and 6 bases lay between the germline ends. The CDR3 loop is CSVGQGNQPQHF. For the CDR3, the DNA is TGCAGCGTTGGACAGGGCAATCAGCCCCAGCATTTT.

This clonotype was counted only a few times. The CDR3 region has the DNA TGCAGTGCTTCCCATCCATCATCCGGTAGACAAGCTTTCTTT. Amino acid sequence: CSASHPSSGRQAFF. V gene TRBV20-1 combines with J gene TRBJ1-1; unclear D gene. The germline CDR1 and CDR2 sequences are DFQATT and SNEGSKA (reference sequence). Trimming removed 5 bases from V and 9 bases from J, with 22 bases in between. This CDR3 is built from 14 residues.